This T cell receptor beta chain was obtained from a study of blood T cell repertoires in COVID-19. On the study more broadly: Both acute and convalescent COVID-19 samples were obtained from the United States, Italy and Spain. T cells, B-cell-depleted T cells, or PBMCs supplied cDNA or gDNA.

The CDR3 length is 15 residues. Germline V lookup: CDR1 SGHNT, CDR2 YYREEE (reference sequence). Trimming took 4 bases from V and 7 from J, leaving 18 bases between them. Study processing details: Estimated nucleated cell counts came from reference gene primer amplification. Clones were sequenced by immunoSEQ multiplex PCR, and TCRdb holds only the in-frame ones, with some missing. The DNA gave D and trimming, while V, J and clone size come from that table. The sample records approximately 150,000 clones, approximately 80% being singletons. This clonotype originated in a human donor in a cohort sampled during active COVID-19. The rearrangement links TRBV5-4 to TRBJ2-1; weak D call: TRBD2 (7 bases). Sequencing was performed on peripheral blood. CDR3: CASSLGGGASNEQFF. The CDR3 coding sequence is TGTGCCAGCAGCCTAGGAGGGGGGGCCTCTAATGAGCAGTTCTTC.